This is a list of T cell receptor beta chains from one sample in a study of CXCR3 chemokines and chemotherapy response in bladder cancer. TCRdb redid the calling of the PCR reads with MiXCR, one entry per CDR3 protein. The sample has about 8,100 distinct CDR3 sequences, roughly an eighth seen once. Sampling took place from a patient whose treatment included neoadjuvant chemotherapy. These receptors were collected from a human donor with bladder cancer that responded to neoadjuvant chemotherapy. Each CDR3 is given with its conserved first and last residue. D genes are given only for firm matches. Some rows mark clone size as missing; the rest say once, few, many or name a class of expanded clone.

TGTGCCAGCAGTTTTGGCCTACCAGGCTACACCTTC	CASSFGLPGYTF	12	.	.	TRBJ1-2	TRBV12-3/TRBV12-4
TGTGCCAGTAGTATTGACAGGGCAGTCATTCCCTATGGCTACACCTTC	CASSIDRAVIPYGYTF	16	many	TRBD1	TRBJ1-2	TRBV19
TGTGCCAGTAGTATCTCCGGACAGGGGAACACCGGGGAGCTGTTTTTT	CASSISGQGNTGELFF	16	medium-sized	TRBD1	TRBJ2-2	TRBV19
TGCAGTGCTAGAGGGTGGACTGCCGGTGGGACAGATACGCAGTATTTT	CSARGWTAGGTDTQYF	16	.	.	TRBJ2-3	TRBV20-1
TGTGCCAGCAGCGAACGGACAGCCGAGAGCACCGGGGAGCTGTTTTTT	CASSERTAESTGELFF	16	many	.	TRBJ2-2	TRBV6-1
TGTGCCAGTAAGGACAGGCCCTACTATGGCTACACCTTC	CASKDRPYYGYTF	13	medium-sized	TRBD1	TRBJ1-2	TRBV19
TGTGCCAGCAGCCGGAGGGGGACAGGGGGCGATCCCCTCCACTTT	CASSRRGTGGDPLHF	15	medium-sized	TRBD1	TRBJ1-6	TRBV12-3/TRBV12-4
TGTGCCAGCAGCCCCATTGTTTCAAGCACAGATACGCAGTATTTT	CASSPIVSSTDTQYF	15	medium-sized	.	TRBJ2-3	TRBV7-2
TGTGCCAGCAGCTCGGGACAGGGGCAAGAGACCCAGTACTTC	CASSSGQGQETQYF	14	few	TRBD1	TRBJ2-5	TRBV5-4
TGTGCCTGGAGTGTACGACAGATAACCGGGGAGCTGTTTTTT	CAWSVRQITGELFF	14	few	.	TRBJ2-2	TRBV30
TGTGCCAGCAGTGGGGCAGATACGCAGTATTTT	CASSGADTQYF	11	few	.	TRBJ2-3	TRBV12-3/TRBV12-4
TGTGCCAGCAGTTACAGACAAATATACTACAATGAGCAGTTCTTC	CASSYRQIYYNEQFF	15	medium-sized	.	TRBJ2-1	TRBV6-2/TRBV6-3
TGTGCCAGCAGTTACTCGCGGACAGGGGGCTTGAACACTGAAGCTTTCTTT	CASSYSRTGGLNTEAFF	17	many	TRBD1	TRBJ1-1	TRBV6-5
TGTGCCAGCAGTCCCAAAAGGACGGACAGGGGGTACGAGCAGTACTTC	CASSPKRTDRGYEQYF	16	.	TRBD1	TRBJ2-7	TRBV12-3/TRBV12-4
TGTGCCAGCAGCCGGGACACCGTAGGATCACCCCTCCACTTT	CASSRDTVGSPLHF	14	many	.	TRBJ1-6	TRBV5-6
TGTGCCAGCGGTGGGGGGCCGTTTGGTTTTGAGCAGTTCTTC	CASGGGPFGFEQFF	14	.	.	TRBJ2-1	TRBV27